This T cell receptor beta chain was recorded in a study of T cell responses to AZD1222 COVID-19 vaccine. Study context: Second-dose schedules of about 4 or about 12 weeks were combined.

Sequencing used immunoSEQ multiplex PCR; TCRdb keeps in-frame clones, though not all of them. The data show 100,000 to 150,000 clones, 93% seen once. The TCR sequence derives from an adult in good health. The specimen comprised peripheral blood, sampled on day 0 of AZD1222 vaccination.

This CDR3 is CASSLSPGGGRSDTQYF. The DNA of the CDR3 is TGCGCCAGCAGCCTGTCTCCCGGGGGGGGCCGGTCAGATACGCAGTATTTT. This chain joins TRBV4-1 and TRBJ2-3, with 8 positions matching TRBD2. With V trimmed by 4 bases and J by 4 bases, 13 bases remained unmatched. This CDR3 is built from 17 residues. Germline CDR1 MGHRA, CDR2 YSYEKL.